Reported below is one T cell receptor beta chain. Its target is not known. The CDR3 sequence is 15 residues long. V trimming: 0 bases; J trimming: 4 bases; junction bases outside the gene matches: 1. CDR1 SGHRS and CDR2 YFSETQ come from the germline V gene. Among the patients, none had received any treatment before thyroid surgery. These data belong to a study of metastatic and nonmetastatic thyroid tumors. Study overall: Across blood and tumor or nodule tissue, repertoires from malignant and benign thyroid patients were compared with one another. Notes on the study in general: Reportedly, malignant thyroid tumors had significantly higher TCR beta diversity than benign nodules, in blood and tumor.

TCRdb reanalyzed the PCR reads with MiXCR. Of tens of thousands of clones listed, about 24% were seen once; the top ten hold approximately 14%. This rearrangement joins TRBV5-1 to TRBJ2-2; TRBD2 aligns across 9 bases. Material: tumor tissue. The source is a female donor with papillary thyroid cancer or a benign thyroid nodule (not recorded which). Some clones in this sample may be carry-over from other donors' samples. The CDR3 here is CASSLVSGSTGELFF. CDR3 DNA: TGCGCCAGCAGCTTGGTTAGCGGGAGCACCGGGGAGCTGTTTTTT.